This is a list of T cell receptor beta chains from one sample in a study of early T cells in non-severe SARS-CoV-2 infection. Each CDR3 protein is one row after TCRdb ran MiXCR on the 5' RACE reads. The sample comprises about 77,000 distinct CDR3 sequences, roughly 12% of which are singletons, and 15% rests with the top ten. The source material was whole blood, sampled at baseline. These receptors originate from an adult who was a healthcare worker with PCR-confirmed SARS-CoV-2 infection or an uninfected control (not recorded which). The donor label of this sample is uncertain. Each CDR3 is given with its conserved first and last residue. Fields, in order: D gene, J gene, V gene, clone size, CDR3 DNA, CDR3 protein. The D gene is left open where the match is weak. Size is stated for part of the rows, as once, few or many counts, or as a class when the clone is expanded.

- TRBJ1-1 TRBV20-1 few TGCAGTGCTAGCAGGGTGAACACTGAAGCTTTCTTT CSASRVNTEAFF
TRBD1 TRBJ2-2 TRBV2 - TGTGCCAGCTTAAGACAGGGAACGGGGACCGGGGAGCTGTTTTTT CASLRQGTGTGELFF
- TRBJ1-6 TRBV7-2 - TGTGCCAGCAGCTTAGACAGGTCATCGGCACCCCTCCACTTT CASSLDRSSAPLHF
TRBD1 TRBJ2-1 TRBV15 - TGTGCCACCCTCGGACAGGACCTTGGGAATGAGCAGTTCTTC CATLGQDLGNEQFF
- TRBJ2-3 TRBV9 - TGTGCCAGCAGCGCGCTAACAGATACGCAGTATTTT CASSALTDTQYF
- TRBJ1-5 TRBV6-2/TRBV6-3 - TGTGCCAGCAGTTACAGGCCCTATAGCAATCAGCCCCAGCATTTT CASSYRPYSNQPQHF
TRBD1 TRBJ1-1 TRBV11-2 - TGTGCCAGCAGCCCAAACAGGGGAGGGATGAACACTGAAGCTTTCTTT CASSPNRGGMNTEAFF
- TRBJ2-7 TRBV18 - TGTGCCAGCTCCACAGCGCCACGGGGATACGAGCAGTACTTC CASSTAPRGYEQYF
- TRBJ1-2 TRBV11-1 - TGTGCCAGCAGCAGAGACCCAAAGTATGGCTACACCTTC CASSRDPKYGYTF
- TRBJ2-1 TRBV19 - TGTGCCAGTAGTATCCCTTACAATGAGCAGTTCTTC CASSIPYNEQFF
TRBD2 TRBJ2-5 TRBV20-1 - TGCAGTGCTAGGTCTAGCGGGGGGGCCGGAGAGACCCAGTACTTC CSARSSGGAGETQYF